This TCR beta chain was sequenced during a study of blood T cell repertoires in COVID-19. Study at large: Samples taken during acute and convalescent COVID-19 were collected in the United States, Italy and Spain. PBMCs, B-cell-depleted T cells, or T cells were the source of the cDNA or gDNA that made up the material.

In the authors' methods: Reference gene primer amplification gave nucleated cell count estimates. Assay: immunoSEQ multiplex PCR; the TCRdb copy retains only in-frame clones and omits some. The V and J calls and clone size are taken from that table; D and trimming were inferred from the DNA. The table lists 130,000 to 150,000 clones, roughly 90% of them singletons. This clone was picked up a small number of times. The length of the CDR3 is 15 residues. The V gene lost 3 bases and the J gene lost 6 bases, with 17 bases spanning the gap. The germline V gene has CDR1 LNHDA and CDR2 SQIVND (reference sequence).

V gene TRBV19 combines with J gene TRBJ1-2, with D maybe TRBD1 (5 bases). This receptor was taken from a woman between 50 and 59 years old with acute or convalescent COVID-19. The material sequenced was peripheral blood. CDR3 amino acids: CASSIGAGISNGYTF. CDR3 coding DNA: TGTGCCAGTAGTATTGGGGCAGGAATTTCCAATGGCTACACCTTC.